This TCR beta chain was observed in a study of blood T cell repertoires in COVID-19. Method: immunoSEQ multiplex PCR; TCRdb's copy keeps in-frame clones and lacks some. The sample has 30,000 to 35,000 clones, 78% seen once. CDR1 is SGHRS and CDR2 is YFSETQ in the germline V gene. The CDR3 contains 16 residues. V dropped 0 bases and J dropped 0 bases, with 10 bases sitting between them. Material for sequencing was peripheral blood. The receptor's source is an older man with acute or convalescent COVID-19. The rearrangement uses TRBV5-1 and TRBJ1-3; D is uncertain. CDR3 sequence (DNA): TGCGCCAGCAGCTTGGGGTCGGGGATCTCTGGAAACACCATATATTTT. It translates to CASSLGSGISGNTIYF.